This T cell receptor beta chain was retrieved from a study of CD8 T cells in Susac syndrome (dated by TCRdb to about 2019). Looking at the study overall: Repertoire sequencing was used to test whether CD8+ T cell activation and differentiation in Susac syndrome was antigen driven. Clonality of the CD8+ T cell repertoire was compared between 11 to 12 healthy donors, approximately 14 Susac syndrome patients and about 15 multiple sclerosis patients. Results and caveats for the whole study, not just this receptor: The number of individuals in the TCR sequencing and HLA analysis was acknowledged as relatively small.

The CDR3 runs 13 residues from the cysteine to the phenylalanine. This entry keeps only the CDR3 DNA: 39 bases, framed from base 1. V loses 11 bases of germline sequence and J loses 0 bases, and the interval between the two ends is 13 bases. RNA was extracted using the RNeasy kit, and about 0.5 to 1 ug of the RNA was reverse transcribed with random hexamers. TCR beta CDR3 regions were amplified with the immunoSEQ multiplex PCR assay covering 54 Vbeta and 13 Jbeta segments. Bias from PCR amplification was corrected by using a synthetic template baseline for primer optimization and for computational correction. Concerning the study's data processing: Reads were annotated to V, D and J genes according to IMGT and were analyzed with immunoSEQ Analyzer, with only productive sequences retained. Clonality was computed as one minus Shannon entropy normalized by log2 of the number of productive unique sequences. For each patient and control, public and private clones were evaluated within the 100 most prevalent clones. Clones were defined as Susac-specific if absent from the healthy and MS cohorts, from around 1,000 published viral clones and from other ImmuneACCESS disease sequences. The public reads were run again by TCRdb, first through fastp at Q25 and then through MiXCR, and only productive beta chains were kept. All rows with the same CDR3 protein become a single entry with the most common DNA and genes. TCRdb assigned the V and J calls; the authors' analysis was not used. Within this sample are under 150,000 distinct CDR3 sequences, with approximately 90% of them counted one time only. Clones ranked in the top ten supply approximately 0.24% of the sample.

About this clonotype itself: Its antigen is still unknown. One base away there is no much larger clone; base qualities are not given.

High-throughput TCR beta sequencing profiled peripheral blood CD8+ and CD4+ T cells from healthy donors, Susac syndrome patients and multiple sclerosis patients. Treatment-naive patients with stable or active relapsing-remitting disease fulfilling revised McDonald criteria were used as multiple sclerosis controls. Bulk CD8+ and CD4+ T cells were purified by magnetic negative isolation, while CD8+ TEMRA cells were enriched using FACS. Blood was drawn into EDTA tubes, processed within 24 hours, and PBMCs were isolated by density gradient centrifugation. PBMCs intended for TCR sequencing were frozen in liquid nitrogen and were later thawed in a 37 degrees C water bath. The sorted or isolated CD4+, CD8+ and CD8+ TEMRA cells reached a purity of at least 90%.

Sequencing input: CD8+ T cells from PBMCs. The source of this sequence is a human donor with multiple sclerosis. The sequence links TRBV23-1 to TRBJ1-2; no D gene is confidently identified. Being an ORF, TRBV23-1 has a function that is uncertain. The CDR3 protein: CAPRRVTNYGYTF. The DNA reads as follows: TGCGCCCCCAGGAGAGTAACTAACTATGGCTACACCTTC.